These T cell receptor beta chains were read from a single sample in a study of post-analysis software for immune sequencing data. TCRdb redid the calling of the PCR reads with MiXCR, one entry per CDR3 protein. The data show about 430,000 distinct CDR3 sequences, approximately 38% seen once. Sequencing input: blood. Receptor source: a girl aged 2 to 9 with multiple sclerosis. Each CDR3 is given with its conserved first and last residue. D genes are given only for firm matches. Size tells how often a clone was seen (once, few, many) or the class of an expanded clone, and some rows leave it out.

J | D | size | V | CDR3 | DNA
TRBJ1-4 | NA | NA | TRBV4-2 | CASSPGARNNEKLFF | TGTGCCAGCAGCCCAGGGGCGCGGAACAATGAAAAACTGTTTTTT
TRBJ1-2 | NA | NA | TRBV6-1 | CASTLIYGYTF | TGTGCCAGCACACTCATCTATGGCTACACCTTC
TRBJ1-1 | NA | NA | TRBV29-1 | CSVGHLEAFF | TGCAGCGTTGGACACCTGGAAGCTTTCTTT
TRBJ2-5 | NA | NA | TRBV7-2 | CASSLYQQETQYF | TGTGCCAGCAGCTTATATCAGCAAGAGACCCAGTACTTC
TRBJ2-1 | TRBD2 | NA | TRBV9 | CASSVGLADSNEQFF | TGTGCCAGCAGCGTAGGACTAGCGGATTCCAATGAGCAGTTCTTC
TRBJ1-1 | NA | NA | TRBV20-1 | CSASDNTEAFF | TGCAGTGCTTCAGATAACACTGAAGCTTTCTTT
TRBJ2-1 | NA | few | TRBV20-1 | CSARDPRYLGNEQFF | TGCAGTGCTAGAGACCCACGGTATCTGGGCAATGAGCAGTTCTTC
TRBJ1-1 | NA | NA | TRBV6-5 | CASGRGGMNTEAFF | TGTGCCAGCGGTCGGGGTGGAATGAACACTGAAGCTTTCTTT
TRBJ1-5 | NA | NA | TRBV20-1 | CSAHPGPGGNQPQHF | TGCAGTGCCCACCCGGGCCCGGGGGGCAATCAGCCCCAGCATTTT
TRBJ1-2 | NA | NA | TRBV20-1 | CSARDEVGYTF | TGCAGTGCTAGAGATGAAGTTGGCTACACCTTC
TRBJ2-7 | NA | few | TRBV12-3/TRBV12-4 | CASSLGLGFGEQYF | TGTGCCAGCAGTTTAGGGTTAGGGTTCGGCGAGCAGTACTTC
TRBJ2-5 | TRBD1 | NA | TRBV28 | CASSFSRGLQETQYF | TGTGCCAGCAGTTTCAGCAGGGGGCTCCAAGAGACCCAGTACTTC
TRBJ2-1 | NA | NA | TRBV12-3/TRBV12-4 | CASSLVPRGMGNEQFF | TGTGCCAGCAGTTTAGTTCCCAGGGGAATGGGCAATGAGCAGTTCTTC
TRBJ2-1 | TRBD2 | few | TRBV6-5 | CASSASGSHWFF | TGTGCCAGCAGTGCTAGCGGGAGCCACTGGTTCTTC
TRBJ2-1 | TRBD1 | NA | TRBV4-2 | CASSQDIQGGDEQFF | TGTGCCAGCAGCCAAGATATACAGGGGGGCGATGAGCAGTTCTTC
TRBJ2-5 | NA | few | TRBV12-3/TRBV12-4 | CASSLAGGIQETQYF | TGTGCCAGCAGTTTAGCGGGCGGTATACAAGAGACCCAGTACTTC
TRBJ2-7 | NA | NA | TRBV13 | CASSLSRQSEQYF | TGTGCCAGCAGCCTCTCTCGACAGAGCGAGCAGTACTTC
TRBJ2-3 | NA | NA | TRBV5-1 | CASSLAVAVDTQYF | TGCGCCAGCAGCTTGGCAGTGGCTGTAGATACGCAGTATTTT
TRBJ1-5 | NA | NA | TRBV7-9 | CASSSRGDNNQPQHF | TGTGCCAGCAGCTCCCGCGGGGACAACAATCAGCCCCAGCATTTT
TRBJ2-1 | TRBD2 | few | TRBV7-6 | CASSLASVAGYQSYNEQFF | TGTGCCAGCAGCTTAGCGTCGGTAGCGGGATACCAGTCCTACAATGAGCAGTTCTTC
TRBJ2-5 | NA | few | TRBV28 | CASSFPGTYLGQYF | TGTGCCAGCAGTTTTCCCGGGACTTATCTGGGGCAGTACTTC
TRBJ1-2 | NA | few | TRBV20-1 | CSAGTRGIGDYGYTF | TGCAGTGCTGGGACCAGGGGAATTGGAGACTATGGCTACACCTTC
TRBJ2-1 | TRBD1 | few | TRBV12-3/TRBV12-4 | CASCRDRSHNEQFF | TGTGCCAGCTGTCGGGACAGGTCTCACAATGAGCAGTTCTTC
TRBJ2-1 | TRBD2 | NA | TRBV12-3/TRBV12-4 | CASSLGGRTSSHEQFF | TGTGCCAGCAGTTTGGGAGGGAGGACTAGTTCGCATGAGCAGTTCTTC
TRBJ1-2 | TRBD1 | NA | TRBV6-1 | CASSETGGDGYTF | TGTGCCAGCAGTGAAACAGGGGGTGATGGCTACACCTTC
TRBJ1-1 | NA | NA | TRBV9 | CASSVTGMNTEAFF | TGTGCCAGCAGCGTAACAGGTATGAACACTGAAGCTTTCTTT
TRBJ1-1 | NA | NA | TRBV7-2 | CASSLEAGPNTEAFF | TGTGCCAGCAGCTTAGAAGCAGGGCCTAACACTGAAGCTTTCTTT
TRBJ2-3 | NA | few | TRBV27 | CASSLWGDTQYF | TGTGCCAGCAGTTTATGGGGGGATACGCAGTATTTT
TRBJ2-1 | NA | few | TRBV7-2 | CASREAQNEQFF | TGTGCCAGCAGGGAAGCACAGAATGAGCAGTTCTTC
TRBJ2-7 | NA | many | TRBV11-2 | CASPFPTARRCYEQYF | TGTGCCAGCCCTTTCCCAACAGCCCGACGTTGTTACGAGCAGTACTTC
TRBJ2-7 | NA | many | TRBV29-1 | CSAPLYEQYF | TGCAGCGCCCCGCTGTACGAGCAGTACTTC
TRBJ2-7 | TRBD1 | NA | TRBV29-1 | CSVEELDRGAYEQYF | TGCAGCGTTGAAGAGTTGGACAGGGGGGCCTACGAGCAGTACTTC
TRBJ2-7 | NA | NA | TRBV3-1 | CASMGLSSYEQYF | TGTGCCAGCATGGGACTGAGCTCCTACGAGCAGTACTTC
TRBJ2-1 | TRBD2 | NA | TRBV27 | CASRVSGGAYNEQFF | TGTGCCAGCAGGGTCAGCGGGGGGGCTTACAATGAGCAGTTCTTC
TRBJ2-3 | NA | once | TRBV7-3 | CASSHRGQGGMGTDTQYF | TGTGCCAGCAGCCACCGCGGACAGGGAGGGATGGGCACAGATACGCAGTATTTT
TRBJ2-7 | NA | NA | TRBV7-9 | CARSLERTHEQYF | TGTGCCCGCAGCTTAGAGCGAACCCACGAGCAGTACTTC
TRBJ2-1 | NA | NA | TRBV18 | CASSPLSGEGEQFF | TGTGCCAGCTCACCTTTGAGCGGCGAGGGGGAGCAGTTCTTC
TRBJ2-5 | TRBD2 | NA | TRBV12-3/TRBV12-4 | CASSLGSGSGQETQYF | TGTGCCAGCAGTTTGGGTAGCGGGAGTGGGCAAGAGACCCAGTACTTC
TRBJ1-2 | TRBD1 | NA | TRBV6-5 | CASSYATGDGYTF | TGTGCCAGCAGTTACGCCACAGGGGATGGCTACACCTTC
TRBJ2-5 | TRBD2 | few | TRBV12-3/TRBV12-4 | CASSSREVAGRRTPLASQETQYF | TGTGCCAGCAGTTCCCGAGAGGTAGCGGGACGGCGCACACCCCTAGCTAGTCAAGAGACCCAGTACTTC
TRBJ2-1 | NA | NA | TRBV20-1 | CSAPTLDPEQFF | TGCAGTGCTCCAACGCTGGACCCTGAGCAGTTCTTC
TRBJ2-7 | NA | few | TRBV6-2/TRBV6-3 | CASCPSALLSYEQYF | TGTGCCAGCTGCCCCAGCGCGCTACTGTCCTACGAGCAGTACTTC
TRBJ1-1 | NA | few | TRBV5-6 | CASILQGGGDTEAFF | TGTGCCAGCATCCTTCAAGGGGGAGGAGACACTGAAGCTTTCTTT
TRBJ2-6 | NA | NA | TRBV15 | CATSRGFVYSGANVLTF | TGTGCCACCAGCAGAGGGTTTGTTTACTCTGGGGCCAACGTCCTGACTTTC
TRBJ2-7 | TRBD1 | NA | TRBV20-1 | CSAGRPTGGLYEQYF | TGCAGTGCCGGCCGTCCGACAGGGGGCCTCTACGAGCAGTACTTC
TRBJ1-3 | NA | NA | TRBV7-9 | CASSLSGPGRSGNTIYF | TGTGCCAGCAGCCTCTCCGGACCGGGACGCTCTGGAAACACCATATATTTT